This record covers a single TCR beta chain. Antigen: not known. Clones were sequenced by immunoSEQ multiplex PCR, and TCRdb holds only the in-frame ones, with some missing. This table holds some 150,000 clones, 85% to 90% found once. From germline, CDR1 is MNHNS and CDR2 SASEGT. With V trimmed by 7 bases and J by 2 bases, 1 base remained unmatched. The CDR3 totals 13 residues. This specimen comes from a study of cytomegalovirus exposure and HLA in healthy donors. Study background: The same platform as the 650 to 700 first-cohort repertoires was used for the 130 or so validation repertoires, a later analysis reported.

Whole-study findings and limits: Testing in vitro showed a few CMV-associated chains specific for CMV antigens.

The sequencing sample was made of PBMCs. This clonotype was sampled from a woman aged 18-30 years in good health and CMV-seropositive. The chain recombines TRBV6-1 with TRBJ2-2, with TRBD2 identical over 7 bases. The CDR3 is CASKRGNTGELFF. In nucleotides, the CDR3 is TGTGCCAGCAAGCGGGGAAACACCGGGGAGCTGTTTTTT.